The 20 T cell receptor beta chains presented below share a single source sample, sequenced in a study of cytomegalovirus exposure and HLA in healthy donors. The method was immunoSEQ multiplex PCR; TCRdb's version includes in-frame clones alone and lacks a portion of them. The data show some 45,000 clones, more than 85% seen once. The specimen was PBMCs. These receptors all stem from a man between 18 and 29 years old in good health and CMV-seronegative.

The genes are TRBV18 and TRBJ1-5; 8 bases map to TRBD1. Germline CDR1 is KGHSH and CDR2 is LQKENI. CDR3 length: 14 residues. V was pared by 5 bases and J by 6 bases, with 6 bases of the junction left unmatched. The CDR3: CASSDRGPSQPQHF. The CDR3 bases are TGTGCCAGCTCAGACAGGGGCCCAAGTCAGCCCCAGCATTTT.

The J gene is TRBJ1-4, the V gene TRBV25-1; D is undetermined. V gave up 6 bases and J gave up 3 bases, with 11 bases separating them. The germline CDR1 and CDR2 sequences are MGHDK and SYGVNS. The length of the CDR3 is 14 residues. CDR3 residues: CASSTASSNEKLFF. Here the CDR3 DNA reads TGTGCCAGCAGCACCGCAAGCTCTAATGAAAAACTGTTTTTT.

The J gene is TRBJ1-1, the V gene TRBV13; D perhaps matches TRBD1 (5 bases). CDR3 length: 15 residues. The germline V and J ends were trimmed by 5 bases and 0 bases, with 13 bases remaining between them. Looked up from germline, CDR1 is PRHDT and CDR2 is FYEKMQ (reference sequence). The CDR3 coding sequence is TGTGCCAGCAGCACAAGGAAGACAGTGAACACTGAAGCTTTCTTT. Translation gives CASSTRKTVNTEAFF.

V gene TRBV10-3 combines with J gene TRBJ2-1, with TRBD1 matching 9 bases. This CDR3 has 15 amino acids. Trimming at V came to 6 bases and at J to 9 bases, leaving 12 bases not matched to a gene. Germline V lookup: CDR1 ENHRY, CDR2 SYGVKD. The CDR3 region is CAIRAGTGPLPEQFF. The CDR3 bases are TGTGCCATCAGGGCAGGGACAGGGCCCTTACCTGAGCAGTTCTTC.

The CDR3 loop reads CASSSGLAGWDTQYF. The CDR3 coding sequence is TGTGCCAGCAGCTCGGGGCTAGCGGGGTGGGATACGCAGTATTTT. This sequence joins TRBV7-6 and TRBJ2-3; 9 nucleotides agree with TRBD2. The junction had 8 bases not matched to a gene; V was cut back by 4 bases and J by 6 bases. The length of the CDR3 is 15 residues. Germline CDR1 is SGHVS and CDR2 is FNYEAQ.

The chain combines TRBV19 with TRBJ1-1; 7 positions match TRBD1. The CDR3 has 15 residues. V lost 5 bases to trimming and J lost 1 base; unmatched junction nucleotides: 7. Germline lookup yields CDR1 LNHDA and CDR2 SQIVND (reference sequence). The CDR3 DNA is TGTGCCAGTAGTGCCGACAGGGTATCGAACACTGAAGCTTTCTTT. Translation: CASSADRVSNTEAFF.

The rearrangement links TRBV5-6 to TRBJ2-2; 10 positions match TRBD1. V dropped 0 bases and J dropped 4; count of bases not matched to a gene: 3. The germline gives CDR1 SGHDT, CDR2 YYEEEE. The CDR3 contains 16 residues. CDR3 in amino acids: CASSLADRGATGELFF. CDR3 nucleotides: TGTGCCAGCAGCTTGGCGGACAGGGGGGCCACCGGGGAGCTGTTTTTT.

This clone showed up just once. The genes are TRBV20-1 and TRBJ2-5, with D perhaps matching TRBD2 (6 bases). Germline V gives CDR1 DFQATT, CDR2 SNEGSKA (reference sequence). Trimming took off 5 bases at V and 9 bases at J, with 13 bases between the two ends. This CDR3 region has 11 residues. The CDR3 DNA is TGCAGTGCTCATAGCGGTTTGGCCCAGTACTTC. This sequence encodes CSAHSGLAQYF.

This chain links TRBV19 with TRBJ1-1; TRBD1 agrees at 7 bases. Per the germline V gene, CDR1 is LNHDA and CDR2 is SQIVND (reference sequence). V lost 1 base, J lost 5 bases, and 4 bases stayed unmatched. CDR3 size: 14 residues. Written as DNA, the CDR3 is TGTGCCAGTAGTATAGTTCCAGGGGGGACTGAAGCTTTCTTT. The encoded protein is CASSIVPGGTEAFF.

The rearrangement uses TRBV5-1 and TRBJ2-3; 12 positions match TRBD2. The J segment lost 7 bases and the V segment lost 4 bases, leaving 4 bases of the junction unmatched. The germline V gene encodes CDR1 SGHRS and CDR2 YFSETQ. The CDR3 is made up of 14 amino acids. CDR3: CASSQTSGSHTQYF. DNA for the CDR3: TGCGCCAGCAGCCAGACTAGCGGGAGTCATACGCAGTATTTT.

This clone was recorded only once. The chain is built from TRBV5-6 and TRBJ1-1; D ambiguous. CDR1 and CDR2 (germline): SGHDT, YYEEEE. V gave up 4 bases and J gave up 6 bases, with 13 bases separating them. The CDR3 length is 13 residues. CDR3 sequence (DNA): TGTGCCAGCAGCCCTGGCCTCGGGGCTGAAGCTTTCTTT. Amino acid sequence: CASSPGLGAEAFF.

The gene calls are TRBV10-3 and TRBJ1-1, with unresolved D. There are 14 residues in the CDR3. Germline lookup yields CDR1 ENHRY and CDR2 SYGVKD. Trimming took 2 bases from V and 1 from J, leaving 8 bases between them. CDR3: CAISENRGNTEAFF. CDR3 DNA sequence: TGTGCCATCAGTGAGAACCGGGGGAACACTGAAGCTTTCTTT.

The genes are TRBV7-2 and TRBJ1-1; TRBD1 aligns across 7 bases. CDR1 SGHTA and CDR2 FQGNSA come from the germline V gene. V lost 1 base, J lost 7 bases, and 15 bases stayed unmatched. The CDR3 length is 17 residues. CDR3 protein: CASSLDGDSSRAGEAFF. The CDR3 region has the DNA TGTGCCAGCAGCTTAGATGGGGACAGTAGTAGGGCGGGTGAAGCTTTCTTT.

The chain joins TRBV6-6 to TRBJ1-1, with 8 bases identical to TRBD1. The length of the CDR3 is 15 residues. CDR1 and CDR2 from the germline V gene are MNHNY and SVGAGI (reference sequence). V shed 6 bases, J shed 4 bases, and the junction held 10 bases outside the gene matches. The CDR3 here is CASSRQGMGSTEAFF. The CDR3 DNA sequence: TGTGCCAGCAGCCGACAGGGGATGGGGAGCACTGAAGCTTTCTTT.

The rearrangement joins TRBV29-1 to TRBJ2-7; 13 nucleotides align to TRBD2. V was clipped by 6 bases and J by 3 bases; unmatched bases: 2. Germline V CDR1 and CDR2: SQVTM, ANQGSEA. This CDR3 comprises 13 residues. The CDR3 here is CSVGLAGSYEQYF. In DNA, the CDR3 is TGCAGCGTGGGACTAGCGGGGAGCTACGAGCAGTACTTC.

This clone showed up just once. V and J are TRBV2 and TRBJ1-6; 7 bases map to TRBD1. The length of the CDR3 is 15 residues. Losses at the gene ends were 6 bases for V and 4 bases for J; bases not matched to a gene: 6. Germline CDR1 is SNHLY and CDR2 is FYNNEI. This CDR3 reads CASRHRDSYNSPLHF. CDR3 DNA: TGTGCCAGCAGGCACCGGGACAGTTATAATTCACCCCTCCACTTT.

The chain links TRBV28 to TRBJ2-7, with TRBD1 identical over 7 bases. The length of the CDR3 is 14 residues. The V and J ends lost 6 bases and 4 bases, in that order; junction bases with no gene match: 9. From germline, CDR1 is MDHEN and CDR2 SYDVKM. CDR3 protein: CASSPGQNYYEQYF. CDR3 in DNA: TGTGCCAGCAGCCCGGGACAGAATTATTACGAGCAGTACTTC. Together with reference TRBV28 and TRBJ2-7, the CDR3 gives the full variable domain: DVKVTQSSRYLVKRTGEKVFLECVQDMDHENMFWYRQDPGLGLRLIYFSYDVKMKEKGDIPEGYSVSREKKERFSLILESASTNQTSMYLCASSPGQNYYEQYFGPGTRLTVT.

This clone was found once. The chain uses TRBV11-3 and TRBJ2-1; 7 nucleotides line up with TRBD2. The CDR3 spans 13 residues. CDR1 and CDR2 from the germline V gene are SGHNT and YENEEA. Unmatched junction bases numbered 6, after V lost 8 bases and J lost 5 bases. The CDR3 DNA follows: TGTGCCAGCCAAGGACGGGGGGACAATGAGCAGTTCTTC. Translated: CASQGRGDNEQFF.

This chain links TRBV5-1 with TRBJ2-2; the match to TRBD2 covers 10 bases. The germline gives CDR1 SGHRS, CDR2 YFSETQ. CDR3 size: 16 residues. With 2 bases clipped from V and 4 bases from J, the junction kept 5 bases outside the gene matches. The CDR3 DNA is TGCGCCAGCAGCTTTACTAGCGGGACTCTCACCGGGGAGCTGTTTTTT. It codes for CASSFTSGTLTGELFF.

The rearrangement joins TRBV5-6 to TRBJ2-7; no clear D. There are 14 residues in the CDR3. CDR1 and CDR2 from the germline V gene are SGHDT and YYEEEE. V shed 1 base and J shed 3 bases, with 11 bases lying between them. The CDR3 loop reads CASSLQSGYYEQYF. CDR3 in DNA: TGTGCCAGCAGCTTGCAATCGGGTTACTACGAGCAGTACTTC.